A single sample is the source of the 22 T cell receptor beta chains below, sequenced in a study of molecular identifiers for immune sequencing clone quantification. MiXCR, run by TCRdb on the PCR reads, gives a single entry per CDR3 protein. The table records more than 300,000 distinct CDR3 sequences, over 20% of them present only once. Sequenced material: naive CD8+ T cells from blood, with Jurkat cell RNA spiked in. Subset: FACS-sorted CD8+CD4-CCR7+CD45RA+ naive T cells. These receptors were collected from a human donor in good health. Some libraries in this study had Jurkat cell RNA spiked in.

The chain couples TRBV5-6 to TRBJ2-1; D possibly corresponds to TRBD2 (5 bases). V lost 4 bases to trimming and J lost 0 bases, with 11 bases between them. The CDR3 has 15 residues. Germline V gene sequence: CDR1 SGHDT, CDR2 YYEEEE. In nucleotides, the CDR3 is TGTGCCAGCAGCCCGACTACCAGCTCCTACAATGAGCAGTTCTTC. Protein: CASSPTTSSYNEQFF. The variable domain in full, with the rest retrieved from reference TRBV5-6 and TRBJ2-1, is DAGVTQSPTHLIKTRGQQVTLRCSPKSGHDTVSWYQQALGQGPQFIFQYYEEEERQRGNFPDRFSGHQFPNYSSELNVNALLLGDSALYLCASSPTTSSYNEQFFGPGTRLTVL.

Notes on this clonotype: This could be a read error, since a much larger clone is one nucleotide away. This CDR3 reads CASSLAGGPPNERFF. CDR3 in DNA: TGTGCCAGCAGCCTAGCGGGGGGTCCCCCCAATGAGCGGTTCTTC. This sequence joins TRBV5-6 and TRBJ2-1; 11 bases agree with TRBD2. Looked up from germline, CDR1 is SGHDT and CDR2 is YYEEEE. This CDR3 is built from 15 residues.

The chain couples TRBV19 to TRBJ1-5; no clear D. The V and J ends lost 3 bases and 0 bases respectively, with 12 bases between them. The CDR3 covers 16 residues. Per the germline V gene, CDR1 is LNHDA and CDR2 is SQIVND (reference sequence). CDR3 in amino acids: CASSINSLYSNQPQHF. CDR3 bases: TGTGCCAGTAGTATTAACAGCCTTTATAGCAATCAGCCCCAGCATTTT.

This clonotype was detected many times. The CDR3 DNA follows: TGTGCCAGCAGCTTTAATCTAGCGGGCGATGAGCAGTTCTTC. Protein product: CASSFNLAGDEQFF. The chain carries TRBV7-6 and TRBJ2-1; 8 bases line up with TRBD2. This CDR3 contains 14 residues. The J segment lost 8 bases and the V segment lost 3 bases, leaving 6 bases of the junction unmatched. Germline CDR1 is SGHVS and CDR2 is FNYEAQ.

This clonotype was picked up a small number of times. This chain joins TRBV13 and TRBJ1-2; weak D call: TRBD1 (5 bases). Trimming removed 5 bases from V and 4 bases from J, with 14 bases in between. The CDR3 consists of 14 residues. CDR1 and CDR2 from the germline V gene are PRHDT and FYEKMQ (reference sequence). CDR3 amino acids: CASSPPGGVYGYTF. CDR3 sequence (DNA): TGTGCCAGCAGCCCGCCTGGGGGAGTCTATGGCTACACCTTC.

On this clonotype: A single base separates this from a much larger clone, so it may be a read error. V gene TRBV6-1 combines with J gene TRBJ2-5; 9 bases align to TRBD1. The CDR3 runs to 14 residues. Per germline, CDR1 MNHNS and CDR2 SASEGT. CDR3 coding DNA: TGTGCCAGCTCTCCGGACAGGGGACAAGACACCCTGTACTTT. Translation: CASSPDRGQDTLYF.

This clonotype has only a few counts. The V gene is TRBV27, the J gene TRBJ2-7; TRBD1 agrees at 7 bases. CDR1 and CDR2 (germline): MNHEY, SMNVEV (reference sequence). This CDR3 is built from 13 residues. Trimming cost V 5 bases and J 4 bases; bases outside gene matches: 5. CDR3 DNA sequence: TGTGCCAGCAGTCACGCGACAGGGTACGAGCAGTACTTC. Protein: CASSHATGYEQYF.

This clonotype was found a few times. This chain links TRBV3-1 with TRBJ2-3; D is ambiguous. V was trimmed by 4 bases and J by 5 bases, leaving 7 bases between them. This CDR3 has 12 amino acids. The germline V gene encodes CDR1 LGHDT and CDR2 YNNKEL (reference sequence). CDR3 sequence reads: CASSPNVDTQYF. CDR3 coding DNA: TGTGCCAGCAGCCCCAATGTAGATACGCAGTATTTT.

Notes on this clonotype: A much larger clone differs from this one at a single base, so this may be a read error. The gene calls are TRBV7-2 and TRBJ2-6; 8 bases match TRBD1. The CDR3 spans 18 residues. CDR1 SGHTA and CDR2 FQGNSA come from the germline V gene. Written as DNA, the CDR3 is TGTGCCAGCAGCTTAACCTGGACAGGGTTATCTGGGGCCAACGCCCTGACTTTC. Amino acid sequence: CASSLTWTGLSGANALTF.

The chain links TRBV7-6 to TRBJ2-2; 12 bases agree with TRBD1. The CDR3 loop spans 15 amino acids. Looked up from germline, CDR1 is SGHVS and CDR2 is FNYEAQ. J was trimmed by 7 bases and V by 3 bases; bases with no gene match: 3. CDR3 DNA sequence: TGTGCCAGCAGCTTGGGGACAGGGGGCCTCGGGGAGCTGTTTTTT. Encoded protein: CASSLGTGGLGELFF.

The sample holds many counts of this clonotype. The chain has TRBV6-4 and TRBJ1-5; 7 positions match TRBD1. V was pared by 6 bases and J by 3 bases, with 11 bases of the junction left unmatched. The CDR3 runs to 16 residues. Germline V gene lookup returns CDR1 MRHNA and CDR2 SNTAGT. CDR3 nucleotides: TGTGCCAGCAGAAACGGGACAGACCCTTTCAATCAGCCCCAGCATTTT. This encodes CASRNGTDPFNQPQHF.

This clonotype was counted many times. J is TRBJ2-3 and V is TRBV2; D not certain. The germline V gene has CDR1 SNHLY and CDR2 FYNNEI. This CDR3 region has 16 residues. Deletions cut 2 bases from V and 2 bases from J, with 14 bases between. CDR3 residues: CASSESASPNTDTQYF. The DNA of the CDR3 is TGTGCCAGCAGTGAATCGGCCTCGCCGAACACAGATACGCAGTATTTT. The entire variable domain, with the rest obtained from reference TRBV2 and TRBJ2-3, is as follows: EPEVTQTPSHQVTQMGQEVILRCVPISNHLYFYWYRQILGQKVEFLVSFYNNEISEKSEIFDDQFSVERPDGSNFTLKIRSTKLEDSAMYFCASSESASPNTDTQYFGPGTRLTVL.

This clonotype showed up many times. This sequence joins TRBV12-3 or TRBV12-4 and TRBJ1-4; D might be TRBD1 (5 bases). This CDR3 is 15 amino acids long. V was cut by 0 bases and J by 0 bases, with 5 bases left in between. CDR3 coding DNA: TGTGCCAGCAGTTTAGCCAGGGCAACTAATGAAAAACTGTTTTTT. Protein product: CASSLARATNEKLFF.

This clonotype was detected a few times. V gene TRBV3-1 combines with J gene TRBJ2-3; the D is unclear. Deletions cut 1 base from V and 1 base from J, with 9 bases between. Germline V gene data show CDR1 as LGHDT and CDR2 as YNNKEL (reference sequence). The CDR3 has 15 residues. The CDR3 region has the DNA TGTGCCAGCAGCCAAGTTTTGTCTGGCACAGATACGCAGTATTTT. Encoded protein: CASSQVLSGTDTQYF.

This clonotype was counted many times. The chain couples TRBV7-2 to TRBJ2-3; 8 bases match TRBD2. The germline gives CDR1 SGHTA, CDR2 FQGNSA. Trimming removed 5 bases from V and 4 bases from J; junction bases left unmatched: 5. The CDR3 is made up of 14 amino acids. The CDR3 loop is CASSHRGGPDTQYF. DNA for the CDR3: TGTGCCAGCAGCCACCGGGGGGGGCCAGATACGCAGTATTTT.

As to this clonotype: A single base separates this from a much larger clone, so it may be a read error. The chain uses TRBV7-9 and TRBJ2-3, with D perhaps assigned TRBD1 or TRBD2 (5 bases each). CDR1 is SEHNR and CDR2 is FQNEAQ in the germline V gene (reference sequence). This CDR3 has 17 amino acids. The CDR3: CACSPEPGTEKADTQYF. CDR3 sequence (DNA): TGTGCCTGCAGTCCCGAACCCGGGACGGAAAAGGCAGATACGCAGTATTTT. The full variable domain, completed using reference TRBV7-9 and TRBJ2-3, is DTGVSQNPRHKITKRGQNVTFRCDPISEHNRLYWYRQTLGQGPEFLTYFQNEAQLEKSRLLSDRFSAERPKGSFSTLEIQRTEQGDSAMYLCACSPEPGTEKADTQYFGPGTRLTVL.

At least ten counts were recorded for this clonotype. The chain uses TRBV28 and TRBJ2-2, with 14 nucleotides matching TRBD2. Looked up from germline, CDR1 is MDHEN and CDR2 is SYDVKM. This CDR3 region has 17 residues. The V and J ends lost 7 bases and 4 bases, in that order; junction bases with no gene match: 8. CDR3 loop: CASTPGLAGATTGELFF. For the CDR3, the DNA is TGTGCCAGCACTCCGGGACTAGCGGGAGCGACCACCGGGGAGCTGTTTTTT.

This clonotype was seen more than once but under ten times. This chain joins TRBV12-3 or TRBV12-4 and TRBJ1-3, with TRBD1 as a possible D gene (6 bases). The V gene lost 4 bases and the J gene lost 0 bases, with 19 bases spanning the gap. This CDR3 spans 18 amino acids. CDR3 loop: CASSYPPGQGPSGNTIYF. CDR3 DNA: TGTGCCAGCAGTTACCCCCCAGGCCAGGGGCCCTCTGGAAACACCATATATTTT.

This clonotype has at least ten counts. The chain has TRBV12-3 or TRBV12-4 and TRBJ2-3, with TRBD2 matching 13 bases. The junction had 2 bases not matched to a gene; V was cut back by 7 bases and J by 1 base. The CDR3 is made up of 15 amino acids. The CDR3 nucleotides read TGTGCCAGCAACGGACTAGCGGGGGGCACAGATACGCAGTATTTT. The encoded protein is CASNGLAGGTDTQYF.

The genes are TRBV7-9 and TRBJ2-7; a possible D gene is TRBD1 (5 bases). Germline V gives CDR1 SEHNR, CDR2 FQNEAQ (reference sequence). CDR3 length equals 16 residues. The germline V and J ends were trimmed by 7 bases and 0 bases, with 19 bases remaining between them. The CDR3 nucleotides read TGTGCCAGCACCCCAGCCCAGGGCTACTACTCCTACGAGCAGTACTTC. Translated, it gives CASTPAQGYYSYEQYF.

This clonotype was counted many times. CDR3 sequence (DNA): TGTGCCAGCAGCTCACTCTCCGAGCCCCAGCATTTT. Translating it yields CASSSLSEPQHF. The chain has TRBV7-6 and TRBJ1-5; D gene uncertain. Germline assignment: CDR1 SGHVS and CDR2 FNYEAQ. The CDR3 length is 12 residues. V lost 4 bases and J 8 bases, leaving 9 bases between the germline ends.

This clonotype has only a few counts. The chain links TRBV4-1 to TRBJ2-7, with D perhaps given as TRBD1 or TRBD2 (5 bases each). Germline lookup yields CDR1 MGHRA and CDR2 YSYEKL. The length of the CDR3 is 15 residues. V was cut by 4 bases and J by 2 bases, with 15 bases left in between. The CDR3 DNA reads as TGCGCCAGCAGCCTCACCCCTGGGACGGCCTACGAGCAGTACTTC. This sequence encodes CASSLTPGTAYEQYF.